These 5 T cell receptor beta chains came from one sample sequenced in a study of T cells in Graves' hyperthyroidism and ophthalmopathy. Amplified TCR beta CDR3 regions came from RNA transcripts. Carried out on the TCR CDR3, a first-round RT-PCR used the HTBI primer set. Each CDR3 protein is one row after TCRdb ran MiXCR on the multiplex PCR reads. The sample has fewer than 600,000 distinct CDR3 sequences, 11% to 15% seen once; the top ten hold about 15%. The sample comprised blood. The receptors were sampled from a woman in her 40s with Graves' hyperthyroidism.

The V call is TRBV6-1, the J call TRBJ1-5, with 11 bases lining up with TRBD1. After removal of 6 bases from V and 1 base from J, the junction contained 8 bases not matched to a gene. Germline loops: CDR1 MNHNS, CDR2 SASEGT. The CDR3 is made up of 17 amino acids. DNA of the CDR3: TGTGCCAGCAGGCCGGGACAGGGGGTTTCAAGCAATCAGCCCCAGCATTTT. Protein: CASRPGQGVSSNQPQHF.

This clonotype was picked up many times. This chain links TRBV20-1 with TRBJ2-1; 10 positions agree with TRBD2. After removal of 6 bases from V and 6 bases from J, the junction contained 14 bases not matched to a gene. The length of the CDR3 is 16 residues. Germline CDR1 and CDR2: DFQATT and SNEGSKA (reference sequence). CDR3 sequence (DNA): TGCAGTGCCTCCGGACTAGCGGATTCTTTTCTCAATGAGCAGTTCTTC. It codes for CSASGLADSFLNEQFF.

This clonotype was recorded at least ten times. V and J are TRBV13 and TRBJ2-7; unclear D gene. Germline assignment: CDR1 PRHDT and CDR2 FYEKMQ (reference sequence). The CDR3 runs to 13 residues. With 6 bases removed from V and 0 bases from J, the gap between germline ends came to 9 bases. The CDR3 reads CASSYSTSYEQYF. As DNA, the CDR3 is TGTGCCAGCAGTTACTCAACCTCCTACGAGCAGTACTTC.

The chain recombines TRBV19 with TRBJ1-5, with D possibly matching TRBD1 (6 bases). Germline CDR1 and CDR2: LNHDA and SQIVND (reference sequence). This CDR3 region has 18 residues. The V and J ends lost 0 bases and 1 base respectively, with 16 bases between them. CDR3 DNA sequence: TGTGCCAGTAGTATAGATCGGGGAACAGGGCCAAGCAATCAGCCCCAGCATTTT. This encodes CASSIDRGTGPSNQPQHF.

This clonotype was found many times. The CDR3 reads CAISESEGRETQYF. The CDR3 DNA reads as TGTGCCATCAGTGAGTCGGAGGGCCGGGAGACCCAGTACTTC. The J gene is TRBJ2-5, the V gene TRBV10-3; tentative D call: TRBD2 (6 bases). The V gene lost 0 bases and the J gene lost 5 bases, with 10 bases spanning the gap. Germline V gene lookup returns CDR1 ENHRY and CDR2 SYGVKD. The CDR3 contains 14 residues.